The clone carrying this T cell receptor beta chain was recorded at least ten times. Its antigen remains unidentified. TCRdb independently ran MiXCR on the reads; one entry per CDR3 protein. Among approximately 290,000 distinct CDR3 sequences, about a quarter were seen once, and the ten largest hold approximately 13%. The sample belongs to a study of T cell repertoires in cytomegalovirus infection. About the research overall: Shared public TCR beta signatures pointed to both CMV infection and a matching HLA type.

This CDR3 is 17 amino acids long. V lost 1 base, J lost 4 bases, and 17 bases lay in between. Germline V gene data show CDR1 as SGHTA and CDR2 as FQGNSA. General study findings and limits: The response measured ex vivo was dominated by TCR beta clonotypes (HLA-C-restricted and CMV-specific). Summed public TCR beta family frequency identified CMV carriers bearing the relevant HLA.

This sequence originates from a human donor in good health (CMV status not recorded). Some clones in this sample may be carry-over from other donors' samples. V and J are TRBV7-2 and TRBJ1-3; D is possibly TRBD1 (5 bases). Sequenced: PBMCs. The CDR3: CASSLVGPGSSGNTIYF. The CDR3 coding sequence is TGTGCCAGCAGCTTAGTGGGGCCTGGGAGTTCGGGAAACACCATATATTTT. Drawing the rest from reference TRBV7-2 and TRBJ1-3, the complete variable domain is GAGVSQSPSNKVTEKGKDVELRCDPISGHTALYWYRQSLGQGLEFLIYFQGNSAPDKSGLPSDRFSAERTGGSVSTLTIQRTQQEDSAVYLCASSLVGPGSSGNTIYFGEGSWLTVV.